The entry that follows covers one T cell receptor beta chain sequence. Its antigen is undetermined. Each donor was a healthy Caucasian. The sample comes from a study of identical twins. Findings of the study overall: Compared with unrelated sharing, twin-shared out-of-frame alpha sequences had more low-probability sequences.

In germline, CDR1 is MNHNS, CDR2 SASEGT. V lost 5 bases, J lost 3 bases, and 2 bases stayed unmatched. The CDR3 is made up of 14 amino acids. Unique molecular identifiers were present on the cDNA, and a universal primer site came from template switching. Each CDR3 protein gets one entry after TCRdb re-called the 5' RACE reads with MiXCR. The table lists about 260,000 distinct CDR3 sequences, 5.5% to 7% of them singletons. The same data also contributed to another study, on yellow fever vaccine responses in identical twins.

The material sequenced was memory (CD45RO+) T cells sorted from blood. The chain couples TRBV6-1 to TRBJ2-3; the match to TRBD2 covers 10 bases. The sequence was obtained from a woman aged 18-29 years in good health. CDR3 in DNA: TGTGCCAGCAGTAAGCGGGAGGGAACAGATACGCAGTATTTT. Translated: CASSKREGTDTQYF.